The 10 T cell receptor beta chains presented below share a single source sample, sequenced in a study of blood T cell repertoires in COVID-19. Here immunoSEQ multiplex PCR was the method, and the copy in TCRdb shows in-frame clones only, minus some. The data hold some 160,000 clones, with 87% observed a single time. Sample: peripheral blood. The receptor set was obtained from a woman in her 70s with COVID-19, enrolled during active disease.

The chain recombines TRBV5-6 with TRBJ1-2; tentative D call: TRBD1 (6 bases). This CDR3 has 14 amino acids. Germline V gives CDR1 SGHDT, CDR2 YYEEEE. With 4 bases removed from V and 2 bases from J, the gap between germline ends came to 12 bases. CDR3 amino acids: CASSPGQLNYGYTF. In DNA, the CDR3 is TGTGCCAGCAGCCCCGGACAGTTAAACTATGGCTACACCTTC.

The chain combines TRBV29-1 with TRBJ1-1, with a possible D match to TRBD1 (6 bases). CDR3 size: 13 residues. Germline V lookup: CDR1 SQVTM, CDR2 ANQGSEA. V was trimmed by 6 bases and J by 2 bases, leaving 13 bases between them. The DNA of the CDR3 is TGCAGCGTACAGAGAGGGGGAAACACTGAAGCTTTCTTT. Translating gives CSVQRGGNTEAFF.

The chain carries TRBV7-8 and TRBJ2-1; 13 bases align to TRBD2. Trimming at V came to 4 bases and at J to 6 bases, leaving 3 bases not matched to a gene. CDR3 length: 15 residues. The germline gives CDR1 SGHVS, CDR2 FQNEAQ. The CDR3: CASSSLAGGSNEQFF. Written as DNA, the CDR3 is TGTGCCAGCAGCTCACTAGCGGGGGGGTCCAATGAGCAGTTCTTC. The variable domain in full, with the rest retrieved from reference TRBV7-8 and TRBJ2-1, is GAGVSQSPRYKVAKRGQDVALRCDPISGHVSLFWYQQALGQGPEFLTYFQNEAQLDKSGLPSDRFFAERPEGSVSTLKIQRTQQEDSAVYLCASSSLAGGSNEQFFGPGTRLTVL.

The chain joins TRBV19 to TRBJ2-7, with 8 bases that match TRBD1. This CDR3 is built from 17 residues. The V segment lost 1 base and the J segment 5 bases; nucleotides outside the gene matches: 13. The V gene's germline CDR1 is LNHDA and CDR2 SQIVND (reference sequence). The CDR3 protein is CASSIGPRDRRRDEQYF. CDR3 nucleotides: TGTGCCAGTAGTATAGGGCCCCGGGACAGGCGCAGGGACGAGCAGTACTTC.

The chain is built from TRBV7-9 and TRBJ2-7; 8 nucleotides align to TRBD1. The CDR3 totals 15 residues. Trimming at V came to 5 bases and at J to 4 bases, leaving 10 bases not matched to a gene. Germline values: CDR1 SEHNR, CDR2 FQNEAQ (reference sequence). This CDR3 is CASSAPQGAGYEQYF. The CDR3 DNA follows: TGTGCCAGCAGCGCTCCGCAGGGGGCGGGATACGAGCAGTACTTC.

CDR3 coding DNA: TGTGCCAGCGAACGATCTGTTGGGCTGGGGACTAGCGGGGGAGAGACCCAGTACTTC. This sequence encodes CASERSVGLGTSGGETQYF. The genes are TRBV28 and TRBJ2-5; 14 bases line up with TRBD2. Germline V gene lookup returns CDR1 MDHEN and CDR2 SYDVKM. This CDR3 is built from 19 residues. The J segment lost 4 bases and the V segment lost 8 bases, leaving 18 bases of the junction unmatched.

This clone was detected only a few times. The chain carries TRBV6-6 and TRBJ1-5; the match to TRBD1 covers 7 bases. Germline V lookup: CDR1 MNHNY, CDR2 SVGAGI (reference sequence). The CDR3 runs to 15 residues. V lost 5 bases to trimming and J lost 4 bases; unmatched junction nucleotides: 8. The chain's CDR3 is CASSRQGLGNQPQHF. In nucleotides, the CDR3 is TGTGCCAGCAGTCGACAGGGTCTTGGGAATCAGCCCCAGCATTTT.

This clone was counted only a few times. CDR3 in DNA: TGTGCCAGCAGTCCAGGACAGGGAACCTACAATGAGCAGTTCTTC. As protein: CASSPGQGTYNEQFF. This chain connects TRBV6-4 to TRBJ2-1, with 8 bases that match TRBD1. This CDR3 has 15 amino acids. Per germline, CDR1 MRHNA and CDR2 SNTAGT. V was pared by 5 bases and J by 2 bases, with 5 bases of the junction left unmatched.

The chain is built from TRBV28 and TRBJ2-7, with 10 bases identical to TRBD1. This CDR3 is built from 16 residues. Germline-derived CDR1 and CDR2 are MDHEN and SYDVKM. With 6 bases clipped from V and 4 bases from J, the junction kept 12 bases outside the gene matches. The CDR3 sequence: CASSAPGQGSVYEQYF. CDR3 bases: TGTGCCAGCAGCGCTCCGGGACAGGGGTCGGTATACGAGCAGTACTTC.

This sequence joins TRBV19 and TRBJ2-7; TRBD1 might be the D (6 bases). CDR3 length equals 15 residues. Germline V CDR1 and CDR2: LNHDA, SQIVND (reference sequence). Trimming took 6 bases from V and 4 from J, leaving 19 bases between them. The CDR3 DNA reads as TGTGCCAGTAGCCAAGTGGGGGCTGGGGGTTACGAGCAGTACTTC. Amino acid sequence: CASSQVGAGGYEQYF. The whole variable domain, remainder taken from reference TRBV19 and TRBJ2-7, is DGGITQSPKYLFRKEGQNVTLSCEQNLNHDAMYWYRQDPGQGLRLIYYSQIVNDFQKGDIAEGYSVSREKKESFPLTVTSAQKNPTAFYLCASSQVGAGGYEQYFGPGTRLTVT.